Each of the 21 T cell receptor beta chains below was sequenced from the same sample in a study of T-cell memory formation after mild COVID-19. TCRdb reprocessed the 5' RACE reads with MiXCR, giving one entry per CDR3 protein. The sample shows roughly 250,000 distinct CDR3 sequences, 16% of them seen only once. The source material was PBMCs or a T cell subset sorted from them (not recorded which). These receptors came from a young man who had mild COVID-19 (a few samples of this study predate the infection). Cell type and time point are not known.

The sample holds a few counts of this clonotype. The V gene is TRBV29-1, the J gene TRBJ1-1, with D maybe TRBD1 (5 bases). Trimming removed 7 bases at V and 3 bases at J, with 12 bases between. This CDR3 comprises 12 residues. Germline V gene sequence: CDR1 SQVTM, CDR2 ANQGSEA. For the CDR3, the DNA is TGCAGCGGGAGTCTGGGGGACACTGAAGCTTTCTTT. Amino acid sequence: CSGSLGDTEAFF.

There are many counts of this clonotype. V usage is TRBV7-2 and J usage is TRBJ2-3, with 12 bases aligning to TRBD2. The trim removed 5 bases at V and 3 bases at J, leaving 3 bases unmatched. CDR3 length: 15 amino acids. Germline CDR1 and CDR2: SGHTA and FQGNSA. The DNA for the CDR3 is TGTGCCAGCAGCCAGACTAGCGGGGGAACAGATACGCAGTATTTT. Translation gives CASSQTSGGTDTQYF.

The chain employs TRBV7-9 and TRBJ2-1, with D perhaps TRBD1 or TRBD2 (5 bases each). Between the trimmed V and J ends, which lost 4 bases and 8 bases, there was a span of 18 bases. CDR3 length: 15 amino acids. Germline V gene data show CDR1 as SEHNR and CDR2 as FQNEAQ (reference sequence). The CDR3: CASSSPGPRPHEQFF. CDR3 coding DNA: TGTGCCAGCAGCTCGCCGGGACCCCGCCCCCATGAGCAGTTCTTC.

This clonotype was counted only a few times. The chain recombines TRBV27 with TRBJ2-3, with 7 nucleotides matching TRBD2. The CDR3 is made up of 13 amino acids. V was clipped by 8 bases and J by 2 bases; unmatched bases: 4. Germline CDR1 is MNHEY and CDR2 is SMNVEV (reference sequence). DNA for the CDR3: TGTGCCAGCTCCGGGACTACCACAGATACGCAGTATTTT. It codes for CASSGTTTDTQYF.

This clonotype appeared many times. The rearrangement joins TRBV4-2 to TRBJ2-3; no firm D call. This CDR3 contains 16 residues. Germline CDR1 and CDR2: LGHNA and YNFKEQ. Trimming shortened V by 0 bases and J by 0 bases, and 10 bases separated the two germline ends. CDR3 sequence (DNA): TGTGCCAGCAGCCAAGATGGCTACCCTAGCACAGATACGCAGTATTTT. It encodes CASSQDGYPSTDTQYF.

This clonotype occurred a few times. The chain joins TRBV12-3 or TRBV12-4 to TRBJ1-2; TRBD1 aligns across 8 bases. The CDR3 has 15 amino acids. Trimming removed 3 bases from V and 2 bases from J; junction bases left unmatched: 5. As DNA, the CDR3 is TGTGCCAGCAGTTTCGCGCAGGGGGCGAACTATGGCTACACCTTC. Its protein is CASSFAQGANYGYTF.

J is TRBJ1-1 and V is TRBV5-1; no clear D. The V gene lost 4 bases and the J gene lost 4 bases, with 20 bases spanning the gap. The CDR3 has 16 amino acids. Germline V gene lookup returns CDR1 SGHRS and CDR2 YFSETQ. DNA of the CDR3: TGCGCCAGCAGCCCGGGCCTTCGAAGAGACGGCACTGAAGCTTTCTTT. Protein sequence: CASSPGLRRDGTEAFF. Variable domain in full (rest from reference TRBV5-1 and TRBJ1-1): KAGVTQTPRYLIKTRGQQVTLSCSPISGHRSVSWYQQTPGQGLQFLFEYFSETQRNKGNFPGRFSGRQFSNSRSEMNVSTLELGDSALYLCASSPGLRRDGTEAFFGQGTRLTVV.

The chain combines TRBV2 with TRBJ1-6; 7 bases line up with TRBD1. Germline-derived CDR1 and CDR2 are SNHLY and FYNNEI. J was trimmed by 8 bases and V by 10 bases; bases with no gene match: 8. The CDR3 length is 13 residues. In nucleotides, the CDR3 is TGTGCCACCAGGGGGGAAGGGGATTCACCCCTCCACTTT. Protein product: CATRGEGDSPLHF.

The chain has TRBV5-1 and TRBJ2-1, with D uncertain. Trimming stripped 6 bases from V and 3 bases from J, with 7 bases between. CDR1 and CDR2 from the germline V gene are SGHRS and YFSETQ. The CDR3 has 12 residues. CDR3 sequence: CASKTNYNEQFF. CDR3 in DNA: TGCGCCAGCAAGACAAACTACAATGAGCAGTTCTTC.

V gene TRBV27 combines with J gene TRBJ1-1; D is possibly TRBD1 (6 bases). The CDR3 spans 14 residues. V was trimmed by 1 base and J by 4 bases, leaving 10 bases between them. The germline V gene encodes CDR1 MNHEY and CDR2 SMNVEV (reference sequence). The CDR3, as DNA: TGTGCCAGCAGTTTATACCGCAGGGGCACTGAAGCTTTCTTT. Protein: CASSLYRRGTEAFF.

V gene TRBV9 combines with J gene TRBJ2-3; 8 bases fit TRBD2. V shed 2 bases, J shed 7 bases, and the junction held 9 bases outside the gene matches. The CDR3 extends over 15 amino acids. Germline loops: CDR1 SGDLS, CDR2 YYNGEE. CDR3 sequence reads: CASSVFGGESYTQYF. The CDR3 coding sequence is TGTGCCAGCAGCGTTTTCGGGGGGGAGAGTTATACGCAGTATTTT.

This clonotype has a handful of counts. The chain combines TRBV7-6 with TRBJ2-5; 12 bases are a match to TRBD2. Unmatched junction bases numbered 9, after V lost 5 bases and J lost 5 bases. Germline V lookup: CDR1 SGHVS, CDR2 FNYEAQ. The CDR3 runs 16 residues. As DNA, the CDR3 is TGTGCCAGCAGCACCATGACTAGCGGGGGCTCGGAGACCCAGTACTTC. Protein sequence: CASSTMTSGGSETQYF.

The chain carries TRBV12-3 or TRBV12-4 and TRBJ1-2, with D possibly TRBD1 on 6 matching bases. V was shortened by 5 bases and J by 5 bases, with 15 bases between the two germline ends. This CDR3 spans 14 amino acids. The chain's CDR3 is CASSPPGHRYGYTF. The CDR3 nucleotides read TGTGCCAGCAGTCCTCCGGGACACCGATATGGCTACACCTTC.

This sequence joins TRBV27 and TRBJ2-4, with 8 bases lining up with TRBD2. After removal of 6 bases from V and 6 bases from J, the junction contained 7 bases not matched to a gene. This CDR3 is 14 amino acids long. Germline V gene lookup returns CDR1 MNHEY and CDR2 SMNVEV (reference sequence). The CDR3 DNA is TGTGCCAGCAGATCTTCACTAGCGGCAAACATTCAGTACTTC. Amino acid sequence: CASRSSLAANIQYF.

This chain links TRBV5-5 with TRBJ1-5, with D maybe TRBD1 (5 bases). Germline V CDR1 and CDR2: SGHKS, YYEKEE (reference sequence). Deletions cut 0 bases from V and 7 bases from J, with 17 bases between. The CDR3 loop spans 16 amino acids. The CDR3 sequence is CASSLDGVGQGQPQHF. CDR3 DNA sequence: TGTGCCAGCAGCTTGGATGGCGTCGGCCAGGGCCAGCCCCAGCATTTT.

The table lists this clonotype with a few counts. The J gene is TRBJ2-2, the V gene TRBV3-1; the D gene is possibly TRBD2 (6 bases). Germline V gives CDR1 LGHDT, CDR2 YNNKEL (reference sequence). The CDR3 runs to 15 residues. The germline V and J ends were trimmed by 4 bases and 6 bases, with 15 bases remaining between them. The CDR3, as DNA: TGTGCCAGCAGCCCTGTACTAGCACCCGCCGGGGAGCTGTTTTTT. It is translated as CASSPVLAPAGELFF.

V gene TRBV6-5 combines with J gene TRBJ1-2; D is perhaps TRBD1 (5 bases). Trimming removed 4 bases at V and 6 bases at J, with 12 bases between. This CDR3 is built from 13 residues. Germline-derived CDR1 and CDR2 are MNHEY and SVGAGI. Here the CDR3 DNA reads TGTGCCAGCAGTTCGGGACGGACGGATGGCTACACCTTC. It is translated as CASSSGRTDGYTF.

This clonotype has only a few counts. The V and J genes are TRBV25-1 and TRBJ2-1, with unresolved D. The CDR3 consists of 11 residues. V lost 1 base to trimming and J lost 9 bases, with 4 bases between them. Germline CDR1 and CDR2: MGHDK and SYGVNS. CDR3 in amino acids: CASSEWGEQFF. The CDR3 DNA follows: TGTGCCAGCAGTGAATGGGGTGAGCAGTTCTTC.

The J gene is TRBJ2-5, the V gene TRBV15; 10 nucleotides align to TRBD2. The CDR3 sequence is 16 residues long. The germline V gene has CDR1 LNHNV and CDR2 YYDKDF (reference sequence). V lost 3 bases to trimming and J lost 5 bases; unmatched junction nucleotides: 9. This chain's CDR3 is CATSSPGGLAAETQYF. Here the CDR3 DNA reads TGTGCCACCAGCAGCCCCGGCGGACTAGCGGCGGAGACCCAGTACTTC.

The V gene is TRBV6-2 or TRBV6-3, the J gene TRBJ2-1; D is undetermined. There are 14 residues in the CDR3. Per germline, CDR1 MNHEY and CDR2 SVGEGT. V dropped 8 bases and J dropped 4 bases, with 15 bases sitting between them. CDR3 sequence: CASPLALNYNEQFF. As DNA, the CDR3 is TGTGCCAGCCCCTTAGCCCTAAATTACAATGAGCAGTTCTTC.

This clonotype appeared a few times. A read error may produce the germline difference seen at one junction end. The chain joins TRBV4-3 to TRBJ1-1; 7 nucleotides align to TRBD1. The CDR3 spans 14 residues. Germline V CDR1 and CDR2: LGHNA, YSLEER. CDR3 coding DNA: TGCGCCAGCAGTCAAGCCAGACAGGGCCCTGAAGCTTTCTTT. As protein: CASSQARQGPEAFF.